This TCR beta chain was profiled in a study of cytomegalovirus exposure and HLA in healthy donors. As to this clone: Its antigen is unknown.

General study results and limits: Follow-up analysis seemed to connect common viral pathogens with several of the most significant clusters identified.

CDR1 is SEHNR and CDR2 is FQNEAQ in the germline V gene (reference sequence). The CDR3 loop spans 13 amino acids. V lost 5 bases, J lost 1 base, and 9 bases lay in between. The PCR used 60 Vbeta and 13 Jbeta primers. TCRdb's copy holds only in-frame clones and misses some; the assay was immunoSEQ multiplex PCR. The sample shows roughly 100,000 clones, roughly three quarters of them seen only once. The TCR comes from a woman between 35 and 50 years old in good health and CMV-seronegative. Sequenced material: PBMCs. The chain couples TRBV7-9 to TRBJ2-7; D might be TRBD2 (5 bases). The CDR3 is CASSRGSSYEQYF. Written as DNA, the CDR3 is TGTGCCAGCAGCCGTGGGAGTTCCTACGAGCAGTACTTC. The full variable domain, with the rest looked up from reference TRBV7-9 and TRBJ2-7, is DTGVSQNPRHKITKRGQNVTFRCDPISEHNRLYWYRQTLGQGPEFLTYFQNEAQLEKSRLLSDRFSAERPKGSFSTLEIQRTEQGDSAMYLCASSRGSSYEQYFGPGTRLTVT.